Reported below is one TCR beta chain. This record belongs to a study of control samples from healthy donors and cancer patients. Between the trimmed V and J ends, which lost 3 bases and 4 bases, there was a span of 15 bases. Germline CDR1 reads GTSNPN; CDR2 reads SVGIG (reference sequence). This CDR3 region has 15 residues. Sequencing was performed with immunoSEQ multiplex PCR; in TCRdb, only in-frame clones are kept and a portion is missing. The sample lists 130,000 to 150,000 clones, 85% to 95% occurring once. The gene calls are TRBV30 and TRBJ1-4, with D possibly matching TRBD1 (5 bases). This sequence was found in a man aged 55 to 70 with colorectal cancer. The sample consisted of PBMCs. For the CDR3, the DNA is TGTGCCTGGAGCTTCGGGGGAAACTTTAATGAAAAACTGTTTTTT. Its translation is CAWSFGGNFNEKLFF.